The rows below give T cell receptor beta chains drawn from one sample of a study of cytomegalovirus exposure and HLA in healthy donors. The method was immunoSEQ multiplex PCR; TCRdb's version includes in-frame clones alone and lacks a portion of them. The sample includes 150,000 to 200,000 clones, about four fifths seen only once; the top ten take about 6%. Sequenced: PBMCs. The receptors here all came from a woman aged 25-40 years in good health and CMV-seropositive. Each CDR3 is given with its conserved first and last residue.

V: TRBV4-1; CDR3: CASSQEGQGIYEQYF
V: TRBV9; CDR3: CASSGRGRDEQYF
V: TRBV14; CDR3: CASRDRQGMDYEQYF
V: TRBV9; CDR3: CASSVDRGKGNTIYF
V: TRBV7-9; CDR3: CATIPGTSGGHHYEQYF
V: TRBV14; CDR3: CASSQEVRGNADTQYF
V: TRBV11-2; CDR3: CASRQQWTAGNTIYF
V: TRBV25-1; CDR3: CASSETGQGLYGYTF
V: TRBV5-4; CDR3: CASSPSGRGQETQYF
V: TRBV27; CDR3: CASSLSRGLRETQYF
V: TRBV10-3; CDR3: CAITLGQGGNGYTF
V: TRBV5-6; CDR3: CASSLTSGTGTGELFF
V: TRBV2; CDR3: CASSPGVQPNEKLFF
V: TRBV7-9; CDR3: CASSKPGQGSTEAFF
V: TRBV6-6; CDR3: CASSYGQAVQPQHF
V: TRBV5-1; CDR3: CASSLGPRDPSYNEQFF
V: TRBV6-5; CDR3: CASSTTGQETQYF
V: TRBV6-4; CDR3: CASREAGPGNEQFF
V: TRBV29-1; CDR3: CSVEDDLGQGRYYEQYF
V: TRBV29-1; CDR3: CSAGGQGAVTEAFF
V: TRBV7-2; CDR3: CASTLGAGGYEQYF
V: TRBV11-2; CDR3: CASSPVRYEQYF
V: TRBV6-5; CDR3: CASSYSGGVQQPQHF
V: TRBV18; CDR3: CASSRTGQGANQPQHF
V: TRBV15; CDR3: CATSRERTGVETQYF
V: TRBV18; CDR3: CASSRDSPSSGANVLTF
V: TRBV27; CDR3: CASSPRDRTNEKLFF
V: TRBV19; CDR3: CASSAKQGKETQYF
V: TRBV4-2; CDR3: CASSWGQNPNNSPLHF
V: TRBV11-2; CDR3: CASSLDSGRMGYGAKNIQYF
V: TRBV4-2; CDR3: CASSLALTGVNTEAFF
V: TRBV7-6; CDR3: CASSLLRGGVDGYTF
V: TRBV19; CDR3: CASSSGRPSNTEAFF
V: TRBV11-2; CDR3: CASSLVRDTQYF
V: TRBV5-6; CDR3: CASSFKGGLLFQDGYTF
V: TRBV18; CDR3: CASSLDRENEKLFF
V: TRBV7-2; CDR3: CASSPSPGTGANVLTF
V: TRBV19; CDR3: CASSKLLNDGKNQPQHF
V: TRBV19; CDR3: CASGKPGQGILYSGYTF
V: TRBV14; CDR3: CASSDLSGSGSYEQYF
V: TRBV18; CDR3: CASSPYPTGLANYGYTF
V: TRBV6-4; CDR3: CASGQDREDTEAFF
V: TRBV10-3; CDR3: CAIAPSGRLLNTGELFF
V: TRBV27; CDR3: CASSSQGLQPQHF
V: TRBV27; CDR3: CASSLDVAVANEQFF
V: TRBV4-3; CDR3: CASSQGGPSGGGSTDTQYF
V: TRBV7-2; CDR3: CASRRLAELYEQYF